The clone carrying this TCR beta chain was seen only once. The repertoire was sequenced with immunoSEQ multiplex PCR; TCRdb's copy has only in-frame clones and lacks some. The table includes around 68,000 clones, about 85% detected once. The data stem from a study of OX40 agonist ivuxolimab in advanced cancers. Systemic immunosuppression or autoimmune disease history was grounds to exclude patients. V was clipped by 7 bases and J by 1 base, with 15 bases between them. Germline values: CDR1 MNHEY, CDR2 SVGAGI. The CDR3 has 15 amino acids. Specimen: CD4+ or CD8+ T cells sorted from blood, collected in a trial of the OX40 agonist ivuxolimab. This chain connects TRBV6-5 to TRBJ2-3; TRBD2 might be the D (5 bases). This receptor was identified in an adult with an advanced solid tumor such as melanoma, head and neck, liver or kidney cancer. The CDR3 coding sequence is TGTGCCAGCAATTTGGCGGGTCCTGGCACAGATACGCAGTATTTT. Its protein is CASNLAGPGTDTQYF.